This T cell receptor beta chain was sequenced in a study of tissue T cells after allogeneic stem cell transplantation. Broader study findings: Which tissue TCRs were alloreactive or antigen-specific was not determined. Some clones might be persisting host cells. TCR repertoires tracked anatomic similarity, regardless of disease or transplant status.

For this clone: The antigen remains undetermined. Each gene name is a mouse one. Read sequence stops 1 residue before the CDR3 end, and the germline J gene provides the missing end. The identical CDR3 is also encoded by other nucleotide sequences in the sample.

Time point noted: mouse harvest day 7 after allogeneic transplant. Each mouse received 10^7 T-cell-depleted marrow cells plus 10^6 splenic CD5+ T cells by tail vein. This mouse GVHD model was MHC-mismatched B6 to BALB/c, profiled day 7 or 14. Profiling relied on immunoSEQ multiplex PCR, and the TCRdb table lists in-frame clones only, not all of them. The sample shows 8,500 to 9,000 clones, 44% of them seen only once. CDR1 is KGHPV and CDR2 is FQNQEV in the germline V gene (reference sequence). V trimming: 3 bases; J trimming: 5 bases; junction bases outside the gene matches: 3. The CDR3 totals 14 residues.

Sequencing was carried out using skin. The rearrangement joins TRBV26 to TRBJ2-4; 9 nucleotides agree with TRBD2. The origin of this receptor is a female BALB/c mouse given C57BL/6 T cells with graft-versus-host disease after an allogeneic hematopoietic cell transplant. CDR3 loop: CASSLPGLGNTLYF. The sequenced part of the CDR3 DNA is TGTGCCAGCAGTCTCCCGGGACTGGGAAACACCTTGTAC.